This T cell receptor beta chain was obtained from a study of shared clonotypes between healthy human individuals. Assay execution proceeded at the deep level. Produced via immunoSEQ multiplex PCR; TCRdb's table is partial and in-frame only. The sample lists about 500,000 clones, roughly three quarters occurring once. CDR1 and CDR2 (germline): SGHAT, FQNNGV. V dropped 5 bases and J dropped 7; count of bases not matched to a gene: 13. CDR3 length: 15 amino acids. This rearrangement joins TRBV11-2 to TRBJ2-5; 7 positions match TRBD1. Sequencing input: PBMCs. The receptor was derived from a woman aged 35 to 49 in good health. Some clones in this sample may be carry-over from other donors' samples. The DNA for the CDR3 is TGTGCCAGCAGCCCAGGGACAGCTCCCCGGGGGACCCAGTACTTC. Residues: CASSPGTAPRGTQYF.